This is a list of T cell receptor beta chains from one sample in a study of blood T cell repertoires in COVID-19. Generated by immunoSEQ multiplex PCR, the TCRdb table keeps only in-frame clones and is missing some. This table holds a few hundred thousand clones, around 83% found once. The source material was peripheral blood. These receptors originate from a woman in her thirties or forties who had recovered from COVID-19. Both conserved end residues are part of each CDR3. A D gene is named only where the DNA matches it firmly. Clone size appears in some rows only: once, few, many, or a class for an expanded clone.

J gene,D gene,V gene,clone size,CDR3 protein,CDR3 DNA
TRBJ2-3,.,TRBV6-6,.,CASSKLAADTQYF,TGTGCCAGCAGTAAACTAGCAGCCGATACGCAGTATTTT
TRBJ1-2,.,TRBV12-3/TRBV12-4,once,CASSLAGAYGYTF,TGTGCCAGCAGTTTAGCAGGGGCCTATGGCTACACCTTC
TRBJ2-7,.,TRBV21-1,few,CASSKDGRTGEFYEQYF,TGTGCCAGCAGCAAAGATGGTCGGACAGGGGAATTCTACGAGCAGTACTTC
TRBJ2-5,.,TRBV2,.,CASTLQGTVETQYF,TGTGCCAGCACCCTGCAGGGGACGGTGGAGACCCAGTACTTC
TRBJ2-3,.,TRBV19,.,CASSITGQPTDTQYF,TGTGCCAGTAGTATAACAGGACAACCCACAGATACGCAGTATTTT
TRBJ1-5,TRBD1,TRBV7-8,.,CASSQSPGQHNQPQHF,TGTGCCAGCAGCCAATCACCGGGACAGCATAATCAGCCCCAGCATTTT
TRBJ2-1,TRBD1,TRBV5-6,.,CASSLGTGYYNEQFF,TGTGCCAGCAGCCTCGGGACAGGTTACTACAATGAGCAGTTCTTC
TRBJ2-5,.,TRBV7-2,.,CASSLGFQQETQYF,TGTGCCAGCAGCTTAGGTTTCCAGCAAGAGACCCAGTACTTC
TRBJ2-3,.,TRBV5-1,.,CASSLVRADTQYF,TGCGCCAGCAGCTTGGTGCGGGCAGATACGCAGTATTTT
TRBJ2-7,.,TRBV7-8,.,CASSLGTYEQYF,TGTGCCAGCAGCCTCGGTACCTACGAGCAGTACTTC
TRBJ2-1,TRBD1,TRBV9,.,CASTDRGEGEQFF,TGTGCCAGCACTGACAGGGGGGAGGGTGAGCAGTTCTTC
TRBJ1-1,.,TRBV6-2/TRBV6-3,.,CASSYTGEEAFF,TGTGCCAGCAGTTATACAGGCGAAGAAGCTTTCTTT
TRBJ2-7,TRBD1,TRBV5-1,.,CASSEGQGAGEQYF,TGCGCCAGCAGCGAGGGACAGGGCGCTGGGGAGCAGTACTTC
TRBJ1-6,.,TRBV21-1,.,CASSKGWTGFACISPLHF,TGTGCCAGCAGCAAAGGATGGACAGGGTTTGCGTGCATTTCACCCCTCCACTTT
TRBJ1-6,TRBD1,TRBV11-3,.,CASSLPDRGSPLHF,TGTGCCAGCAGCTTACCGGACAGGGGCTCACCCCTCCACTTT
TRBJ1-6,TRBD1,TRBV19,.,CASSSGTGDFVGLHF,TGTGCCAGTAGTTCCGGGACAGGGGATTTCGTGGGCCTCCACTTT
TRBJ1-5,.,TRBV2,.,CASSEGRGQSWGQPQHF,TGTGCCAGCAGTGAAGGGAGAGGACAGAGCTGGGGACAGCCCCAGCATTTT
TRBJ1-2,.,TRBV4-3,.,CASSQDPGTNYGYTF,TGCGCCAGCAGCCAAGATCCGGGAACGAACTATGGCTACACCTTC
TRBJ2-7,TRBD2,TRBV5-1,once,CASSLDSGAWKQYF,TGCGCCAGCAGCTTGGATAGCGGGGCCTGGAAGCAGTACTTC
TRBJ2-7,TRBD1,TRBV7-2,.,CASSPRDSYYEQYF,TGTGCCAGCAGCCCCCGGGACAGCTACTACGAGCAGTACTTC
TRBJ2-3,TRBD1,TRBV5-1,.,CASSLPLIGQGLDTQYF,TGCGCCAGCAGCTTGCCCCTTATCGGACAGGGCCTCGATACGCAGTATTTT
TRBJ2-7,.,TRBV10-3,.,CAISEGGAGLEQYF,TGTGCCATCAGTGAAGGTGGGGCCGGGCTCGAGCAGTACTTC
TRBJ1-4,TRBD1,TRBV12-3/TRBV12-4,.,CASRRDRGEKLFF,TGTGCCAGCAGGCGGGACAGGGGTGAAAAACTGTTTTTT
TRBJ2-3,.,TRBV5-1,once,CASSLAADTQYF,TGCGCCAGCAGCTTGGCTGCAGATACGCAGTATTTT